This TCR beta chain comes out of a study of T cells after yellow fever vaccination (dated by TCRdb to about 2019). A note on the overall study: The SMART-Seq v4 Ultra Low Input RNA kit was used to prepare libraries from fractions with low cell numbers. To follow T-cell clones before and after primary and booster YFV17D yellow fever vaccination, bulk TCR alpha and beta repertoires were sequenced over time. Blood was collected at multiple timepoints before and after primary and secondary immunization, and bulk PBMC replicates and cell subsets were isolated. Two healthy male donors, one aged 18 to 30 and one aged 30 to 40 years, were included in the cohort. What the work shows at the level of the full study, not this receptor alone: Computational filtering was needed because FACS-sorted repertoires could contain abundant contaminating clonotypes from the bulk population. The secondary T-cell response was found to be weaker but faster than the primary response, with a peak reached on day 5 rather than on day 15. After the booster, most of the clones that had expanded following primary vaccination were detected again (roughly 97% of CD4 and around nine tenths of CD8), which suggests that memory was broadly maintained. The study included only two donors, which limits how far the findings can be generalized. A small share of clonotypes was detected in both CD4 and CD8 compartments, with the overlap likely arising from convergent recombination.

The run used an Illumina NovaSeq 6000. TCR cDNA was made using 5'RACE template switching, a step that added a universal primer site and unique molecular identifiers. Priming for cDNA synthesis came from both the TCR alpha and TCR beta constant segments. Library amplification used two PCR steps, and the second PCR step added sample barcodes and sequencing adapters. Sequencing of libraries was done on Illumina HiSeq 2500 (2x100 bp) or NovaSeq (2x150 bp). Per the source publication's procedure: MIGEC was used to demultiplex reads and collapse the reads into UMI consensus sequences, and MiXCR was used for V(D)J alignment. Using edgeR on replicate PBMC samples, clonotypes were called vaccine-responding if FDR was below 0.01 and the log2 fold change was above 5 up to day 15. CD4 or CD8 identity was assigned to each bulk clonotype according to whether the clonotype was present at higher abundance in the sequenced CD4 repertoire or the sequenced CD8 repertoire. TCRdb ran its own pipeline on the public reads, namely fastp trimming at Q25 and MiXCR clone calling, and kept in-frame beta chains. Rows matching on CDR3 protein sequence are summarized as one entry with the most common DNA and genes. The V and J calls and clone size come from TCRdb's table, not from the authors' own analysis. The sample table shows approximately 130,000 distinct CDR3 sequences, and roughly 15% are seen once. Roughly 47% of the sample lies in the top ten.

This sample's treatment or condition label indicates: live attenuated yellow fever vaccine strain. PBMCs were isolated from peripheral blood using a standard Ficoll-Paque protocol. CD4 and CD8 T-cell fractions were isolated with Dynabeads CD4 and CD8 positive selection kits. RNA was extracted with TriZol from bulk PBMCs, CD4 and CD8 fractions, and dextramer-positive and dextramer-negative fractions. As regards this clonotype: Its antigen is still unknown. No much larger clone is present one base from it, and per-base qualities are unavailable.

V sheds 3 bases and J sheds 3 bases, leaving 9 bases between their ends. Via the germline V gene, CDR1 is SGHTA and CDR2 FQGNSA. From the cysteine through the phenylalanine, the CDR3 covers 14 amino acids. Of all the DNA, just the CDR3 is kept, 42 bases in frame from base 1. The rearranged segments are TRBV7-2 and TRBJ1-5; the D gene cannot be named for sure. The sample was CD8+ T cells sorted from PBMCs, taken 5 days after the yellow fever booster vaccination. This TCR was sampled from a man younger than 30 who received the YFV17D yellow fever vaccine. The DNA sequence reads TGTGCCAGCAGCTTGTTTCTTATCAATCAGCCCCAGCATTTT. This sequence encodes CASSLFLINQPQHF.